The rows below give T cell receptor beta chains drawn from one sample of a study of regulatory T cells in long-lasting Graves disease. In TCRdb, the multiplex PCR reads were re-called with MiXCR into one record per CDR3 protein. The repertoire has 350,000 to 450,000 distinct CDR3 sequences, just under 15% of them found once; the top ten carry over 15%. These data were likewise used in another study, on T cells in Graves' hyperthyroidism and ophthalmopathy.

The source was peripheral blood mononuclear cells (PBMCs), collected at new diagnosis, from a patient treated with antithyroid drugs. The receptors here all came from a woman aged 25 to 39 with Graves disease. CDR3s leave out the opening cysteine and the closing phenylalanine or tryptophan. D genes are given only for firm matches.

d_call: TRBD2
v_call: TRBV10-3
cdr3_aa: AIRWAGGDEQF

d_call: NA
v_call: TRBV6-1
cdr3_aa: ASSALMTANTGELF

d_call: NA
v_call: TRBV28
cdr3_aa: ASSLNQGLGTQY

d_call: NA
v_call: TRBV20-1
cdr3_aa: SAQTGTSGNTIY

d_call: TRBD1
v_call: TRBV11-2
cdr3_aa: ASSLGQGGAEAF

d_call: TRBD2
v_call: TRBV7-9
cdr3_aa: ASSASGYYNEQF

d_call: TRBD2
v_call: TRBV28
cdr3_aa: ASSKPGLAGVSAAKNIQY

d_call: NA
v_call: TRBV5-8
cdr3_aa: ASSQDSWGFNQPQH

d_call: NA
v_call: TRBV9
cdr3_aa: ASSVEPQQREAQY

d_call: TRBD1
v_call: TRBV4-1
cdr3_aa: ASSQGTGRAEAF

d_call: NA
v_call: TRBV7-3
cdr3_aa: ASSLYGGTEETQY

d_call: NA
v_call: TRBV7-8
cdr3_aa: ASRPTGDSNQPQH

d_call: NA
v_call: TRBV7-9
cdr3_aa: ASSLVGGIGTGELF

d_call: TRBD1
v_call: TRBV19
cdr3_aa: ASSTPGTGGRYEQY

d_call: NA
v_call: TRBV6-2/TRBV6-3
cdr3_aa: ASSYSDTGEQY

d_call: NA
v_call: TRBV19
cdr3_aa: ACSPESLENQPQH

d_call: TRBD2
v_call: TRBV29-1
cdr3_aa: SVPRTLAGEQF

d_call: TRBD2
v_call: TRBV3-1
cdr3_aa: ASSQVASGTNEQF

d_call: NA
v_call: TRBV20-1
cdr3_aa: SALKQGGIVNSPLH

d_call: NA
v_call: TRBV19
cdr3_aa: ASSIGLVGYEQY